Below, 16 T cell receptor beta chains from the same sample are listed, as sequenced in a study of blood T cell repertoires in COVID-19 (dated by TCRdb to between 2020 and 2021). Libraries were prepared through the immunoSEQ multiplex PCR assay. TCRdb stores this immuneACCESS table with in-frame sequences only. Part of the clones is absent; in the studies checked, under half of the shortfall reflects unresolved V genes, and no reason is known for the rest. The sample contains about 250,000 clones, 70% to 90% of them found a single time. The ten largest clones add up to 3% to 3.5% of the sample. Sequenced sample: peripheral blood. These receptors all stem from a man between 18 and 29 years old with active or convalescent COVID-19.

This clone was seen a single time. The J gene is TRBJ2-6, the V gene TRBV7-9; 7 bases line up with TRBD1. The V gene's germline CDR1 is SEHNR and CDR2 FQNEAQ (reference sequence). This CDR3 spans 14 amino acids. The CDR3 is CIATGDPGANVLTF. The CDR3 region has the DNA TGTATCGCTACAGGGGACCCTGGGGCCAACGTCCTGACTTTC.

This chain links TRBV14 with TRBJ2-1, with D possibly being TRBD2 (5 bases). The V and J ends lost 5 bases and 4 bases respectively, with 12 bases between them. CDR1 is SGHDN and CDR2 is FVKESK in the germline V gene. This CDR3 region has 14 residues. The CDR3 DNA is TGTGCCAGCAGCTACTTCCCGGGATACAATGAGCAGTTCTTC. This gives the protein CASSYFPGYNEQFF. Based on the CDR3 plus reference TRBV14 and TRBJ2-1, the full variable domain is EAGVTQFPSHSVIEKGQTVTLRCDPISGHDNLYWYRRVMGKEIKFLLHFVKESKQDESGMPNNRFLAERTGGTYSTLKVQPAELEDSGVYFCASSYFPGYNEQFFGPGTRLTVL.

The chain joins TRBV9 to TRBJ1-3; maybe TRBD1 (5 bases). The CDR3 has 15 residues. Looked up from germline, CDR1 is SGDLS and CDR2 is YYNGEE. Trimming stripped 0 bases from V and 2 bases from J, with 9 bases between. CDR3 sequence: CASSVDRITGNTIYF. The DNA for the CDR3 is TGTGCCAGCAGCGTAGACAGGATAACTGGAAACACCATATATTTT.

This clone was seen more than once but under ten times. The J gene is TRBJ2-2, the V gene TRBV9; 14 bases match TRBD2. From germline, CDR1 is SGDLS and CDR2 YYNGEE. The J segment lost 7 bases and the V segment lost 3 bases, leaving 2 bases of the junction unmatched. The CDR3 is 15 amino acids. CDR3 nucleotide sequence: TGTGCCAGCAGCGCCGGGACTAGCGGGAGCGGGGAGCTGTTTTTT. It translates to CASSAGTSGSGELFF.

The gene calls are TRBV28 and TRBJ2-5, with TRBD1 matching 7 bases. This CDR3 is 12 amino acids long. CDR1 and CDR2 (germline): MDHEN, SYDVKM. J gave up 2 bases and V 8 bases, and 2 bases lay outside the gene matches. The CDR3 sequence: CASGTEQETQYF. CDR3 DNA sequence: TGTGCCAGCGGGACAGAGCAAGAGACCCAGTACTTC.

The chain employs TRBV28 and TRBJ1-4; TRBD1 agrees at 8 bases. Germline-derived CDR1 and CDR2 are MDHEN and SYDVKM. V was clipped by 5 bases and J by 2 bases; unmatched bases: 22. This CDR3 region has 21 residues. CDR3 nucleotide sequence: TGTGCCAGCAGTACGTCTCAGGACAGGGTCGAAAACTATAGCACTAATGAAAAACTGTTTTTT. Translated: CASSTSQDRVENYSTNEKLFF.

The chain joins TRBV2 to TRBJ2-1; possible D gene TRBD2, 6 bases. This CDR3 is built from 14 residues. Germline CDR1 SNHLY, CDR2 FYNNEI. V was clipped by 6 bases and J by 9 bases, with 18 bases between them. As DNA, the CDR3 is TGTGCCAGCAGGACCGGGGGAATGCGTACTGAGCAGTTCTTC. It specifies CASRTGGMRTEQFF.

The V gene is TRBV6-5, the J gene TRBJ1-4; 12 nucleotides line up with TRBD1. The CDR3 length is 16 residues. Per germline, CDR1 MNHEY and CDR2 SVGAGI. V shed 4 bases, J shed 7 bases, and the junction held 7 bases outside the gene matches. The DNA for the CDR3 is TGTGCCAGCAGTTCGGGACAGGGGGCCCTTGGTGAAAAACTGTTTTTT. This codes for CASSSGQGALGEKLFF.

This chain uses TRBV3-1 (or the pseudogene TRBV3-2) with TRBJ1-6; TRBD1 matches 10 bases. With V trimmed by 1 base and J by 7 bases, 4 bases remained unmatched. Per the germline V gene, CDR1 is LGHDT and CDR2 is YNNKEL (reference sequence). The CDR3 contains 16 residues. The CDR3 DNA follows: TGTGCCAGCAGCCAAGCAAGGACAGGGGGAAATTCACCCCTCCACTTT. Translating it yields CASSQARTGGNSPLHF.

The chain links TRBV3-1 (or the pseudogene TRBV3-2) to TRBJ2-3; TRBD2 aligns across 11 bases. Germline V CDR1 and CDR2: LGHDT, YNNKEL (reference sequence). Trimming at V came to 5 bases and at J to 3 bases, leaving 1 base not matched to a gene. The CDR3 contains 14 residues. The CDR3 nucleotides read TGTGCCAGCAGCTCTAGCGGGGGGACAGATACGCAGTATTTT. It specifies CASSSSGGTDTQYF.

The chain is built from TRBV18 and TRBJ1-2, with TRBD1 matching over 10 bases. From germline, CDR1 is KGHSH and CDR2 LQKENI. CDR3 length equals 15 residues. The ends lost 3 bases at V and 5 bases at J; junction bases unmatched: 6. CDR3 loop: CASSPTGGFKYGYTF. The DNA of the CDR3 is TGTGCCAGCTCACCGACAGGGGGCTTTAAGTATGGCTACACCTTC.

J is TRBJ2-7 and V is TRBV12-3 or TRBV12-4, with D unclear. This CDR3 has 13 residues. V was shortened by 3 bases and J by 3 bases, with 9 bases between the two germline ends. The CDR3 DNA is TGTGCCAGCAGTTTCAGACTCGACTACGAGCAGTACTTC. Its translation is CASSFRLDYEQYF.

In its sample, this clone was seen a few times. CDR3 region: CASSQGDEAFF. CDR3 nucleotides: TGTGCCAGCAGCCAGGGGGACGAAGCTTTCTTT. V gene TRBV7-9 combines with J gene TRBJ1-1; 7 positions match TRBD1. The J segment lost 8 bases and the V segment lost 5 bases, leaving 2 bases of the junction unmatched. The CDR3 has 11 residues. Germline loops: CDR1 SEHNR, CDR2 FQNEAQ (reference sequence).

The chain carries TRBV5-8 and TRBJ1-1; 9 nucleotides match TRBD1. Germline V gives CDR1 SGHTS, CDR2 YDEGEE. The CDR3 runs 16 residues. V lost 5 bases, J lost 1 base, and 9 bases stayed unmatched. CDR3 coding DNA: TGTGCCAGCAGAAGGACAGGGGCTTATGCGAACACTGAAGCTTTCTTT. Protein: CASRRTGAYANTEAFF.

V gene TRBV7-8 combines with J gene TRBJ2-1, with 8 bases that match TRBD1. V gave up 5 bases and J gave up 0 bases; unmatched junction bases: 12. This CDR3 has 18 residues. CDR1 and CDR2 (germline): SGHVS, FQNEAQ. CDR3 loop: CASSPRWTGSYSYNEQFF. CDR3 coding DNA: TGTGCCAGCAGCCCCCGCTGGACAGGGAGTTACTCCTACAATGAGCAGTTCTTC. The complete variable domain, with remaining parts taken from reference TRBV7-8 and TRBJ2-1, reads GAGVSQSPRYKVAKRGQDVALRCDPISGHVSLFWYQQALGQGPEFLTYFQNEAQLDKSGLPSDRFFAERPEGSVSTLKIQRTQQEDSAVYLCASSPRWTGSYSYNEQFFGPGTRLTVL.

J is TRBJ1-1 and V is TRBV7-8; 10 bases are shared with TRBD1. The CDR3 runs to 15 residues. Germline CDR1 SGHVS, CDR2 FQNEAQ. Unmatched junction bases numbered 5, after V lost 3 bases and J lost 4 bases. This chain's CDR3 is CASSFGTGVPTEAFF. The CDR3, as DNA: TGTGCCAGCAGCTTCGGGACAGGGGTTCCCACTGAAGCTTTCTTT.